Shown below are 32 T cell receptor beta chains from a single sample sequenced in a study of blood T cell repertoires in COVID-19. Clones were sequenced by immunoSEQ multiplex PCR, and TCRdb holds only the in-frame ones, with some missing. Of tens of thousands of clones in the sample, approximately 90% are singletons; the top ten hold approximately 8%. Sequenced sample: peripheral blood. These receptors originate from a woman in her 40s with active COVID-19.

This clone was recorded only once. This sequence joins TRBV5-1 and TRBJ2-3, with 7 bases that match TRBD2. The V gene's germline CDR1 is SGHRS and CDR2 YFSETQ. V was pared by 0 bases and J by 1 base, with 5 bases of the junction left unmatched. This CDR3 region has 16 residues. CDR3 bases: TGCGCCAGCAGCTTGGATCAGAGCGGGGGCACAGATACGCAGTATTTT. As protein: CASSLDQSGGTDTQYF. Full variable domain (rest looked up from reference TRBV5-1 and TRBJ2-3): KAGVTQTPRYLIKTRGQQVTLSCSPISGHRSVSWYQQTPGQGLQFLFEYFSETQRNKGNFPGRFSGRQFSNSRSEMNVSTLELGDSALYLCASSLDQSGGTDTQYFGPGTRLTVL.

The CDR3 loop is CASSHPTGTENRRNYEQYF. The DNA for the CDR3 is TGTGCCAGCAGTCACCCGACCGGGACAGAGAACCGACGTAACTACGAGCAGTACTTC. The V gene is TRBV6-2 or TRBV6-3, the J gene TRBJ2-7; TRBD1 matches 7 bases. The CDR3 is made up of 19 amino acids. V was clipped by 5 bases and J by 3 bases; unmatched bases: 22. Germline V lookup: CDR1 MNHEY, CDR2 SVGEGT.

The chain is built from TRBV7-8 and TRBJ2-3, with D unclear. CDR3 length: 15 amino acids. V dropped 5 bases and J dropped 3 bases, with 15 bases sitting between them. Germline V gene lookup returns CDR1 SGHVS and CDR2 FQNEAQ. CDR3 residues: CASSPSPGLTDTQYF. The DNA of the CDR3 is TGTGCCAGCAGCCCATCACCAGGTCTAACAGATACGCAGTATTTT.

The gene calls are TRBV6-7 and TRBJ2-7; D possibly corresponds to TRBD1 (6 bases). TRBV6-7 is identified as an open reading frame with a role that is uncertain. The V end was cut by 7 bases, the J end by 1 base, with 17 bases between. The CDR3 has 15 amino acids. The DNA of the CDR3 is TGTGCCAGCAATACAGGACAGAGTCTATCCTACGAGCAGTACTTC. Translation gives CASNTGQSLSYEQYF.

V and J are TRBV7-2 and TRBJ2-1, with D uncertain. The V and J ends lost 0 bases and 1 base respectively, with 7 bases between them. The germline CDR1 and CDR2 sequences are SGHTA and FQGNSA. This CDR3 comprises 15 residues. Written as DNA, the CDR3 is TGTGCCAGCAGCTTAGCGCACGGGTCCTACAATGAGCAGTTCTTC. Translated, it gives CASSLAHGSYNEQFF.

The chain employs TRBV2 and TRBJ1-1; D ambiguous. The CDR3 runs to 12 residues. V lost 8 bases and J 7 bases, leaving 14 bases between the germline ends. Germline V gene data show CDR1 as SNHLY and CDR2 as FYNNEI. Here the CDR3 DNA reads TGTGCCAGCCATGCCCAGAAGTTTGAAGCTTTCTTT. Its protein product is CASHAQKFEAFF.

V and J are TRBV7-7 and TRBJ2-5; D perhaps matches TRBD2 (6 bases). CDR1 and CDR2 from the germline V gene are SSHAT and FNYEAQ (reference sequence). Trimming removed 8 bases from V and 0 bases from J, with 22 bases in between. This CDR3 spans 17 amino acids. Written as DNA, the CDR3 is TGTGCCAGCTCCCCCGGACGGGGACTCGCGTACCAAGAGACCCAGTACTTC. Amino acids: CASSPGRGLAYQETQYF.

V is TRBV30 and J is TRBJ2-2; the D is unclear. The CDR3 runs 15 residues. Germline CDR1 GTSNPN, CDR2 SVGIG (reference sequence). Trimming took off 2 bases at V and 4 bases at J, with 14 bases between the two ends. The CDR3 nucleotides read TGTGCCTGGAGTAATCCCCAACCTATCACCGGGGAGCTGTTTTTT. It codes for CAWSNPQPITGELFF.

The CDR3 loop reads CASSQVKGTYEQYF. CDR3 DNA sequence: TGTGCCAGCAGCCAAGTAAAGGGGACCTACGAGCAGTACTTC. The chain carries TRBV4-2 and TRBJ2-7; tentative D call: TRBD1 (5 bases). This CDR3 spans 14 amino acids. Trimming took off 1 base at V and 2 bases at J, with 9 bases between the two ends. Looked up from germline, CDR1 is LGHNA and CDR2 is YNFKEQ.

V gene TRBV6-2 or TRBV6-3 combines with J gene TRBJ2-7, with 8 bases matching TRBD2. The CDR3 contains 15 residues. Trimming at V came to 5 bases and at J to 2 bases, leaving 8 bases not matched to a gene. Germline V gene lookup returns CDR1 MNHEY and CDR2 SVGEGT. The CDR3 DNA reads TGTGCCAGCAGTCGGCCGGGACTAGGTCCCTACGAGCAGTACTTC. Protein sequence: CASSRPGLGPYEQYF.

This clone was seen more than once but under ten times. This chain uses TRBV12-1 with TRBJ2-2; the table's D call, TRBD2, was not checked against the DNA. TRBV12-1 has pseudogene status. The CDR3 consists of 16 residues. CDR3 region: CASSSFRDEDAGELFF. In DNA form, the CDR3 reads TGTGCCAGCAGCTCCTTCCGGGATGAAGACGCCGGGGAGCTGTTTTTT.

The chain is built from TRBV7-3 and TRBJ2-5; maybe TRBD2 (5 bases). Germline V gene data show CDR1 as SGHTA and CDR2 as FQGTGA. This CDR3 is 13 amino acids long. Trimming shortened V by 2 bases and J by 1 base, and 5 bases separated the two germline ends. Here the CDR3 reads CASSLGLQETQYF. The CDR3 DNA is TGTGCCAGCAGCTTAGGACTCCAAGAGACCCAGTACTTC.

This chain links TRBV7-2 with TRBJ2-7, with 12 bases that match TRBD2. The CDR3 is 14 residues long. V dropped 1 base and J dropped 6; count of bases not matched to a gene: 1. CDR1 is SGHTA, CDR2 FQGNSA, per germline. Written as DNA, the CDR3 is TGTGCCAGCAGCTTAGGACTAGCGGGGGCCGAGCAGTACTTC. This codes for CASSLGLAGAEQYF. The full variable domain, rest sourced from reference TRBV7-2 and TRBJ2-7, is GAGVSQSPSNKVTEKGKDVELRCDPISGHTALYWYRQSLGQGLEFLIYFQGNSAPDKSGLPSDRFSAERTGGSVSTLTIQRTQQEDSAVYLCASSLGLAGAEQYFGPGTRLTVT.

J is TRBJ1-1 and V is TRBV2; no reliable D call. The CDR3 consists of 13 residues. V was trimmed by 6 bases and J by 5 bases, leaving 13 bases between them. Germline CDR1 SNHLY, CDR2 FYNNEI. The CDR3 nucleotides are TGTGCCAGCAGGAGGGAGGGAGGGACTGAAGCTTTCTTT. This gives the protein CASRREGGTEAFF.

The CDR3 protein is CASSVITENTEAFF. The CDR3 DNA reads TGTGCCAGCAGCGTAATAACAGAGAACACTGAAGCTTTCTTT. The rearrangement joins TRBV9 to TRBJ1-1, with D unresolved. V lost 1 base, J lost 1 base, and 8 bases lay in between. This CDR3 has 14 residues. Germline lookup yields CDR1 SGDLS and CDR2 YYNGEE.

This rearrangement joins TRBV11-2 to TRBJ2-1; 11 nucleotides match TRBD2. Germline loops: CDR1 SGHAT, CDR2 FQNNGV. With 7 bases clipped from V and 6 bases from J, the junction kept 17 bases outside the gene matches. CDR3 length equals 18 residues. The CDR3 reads CASTQTSGDLMRANEQFF. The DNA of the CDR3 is TGTGCCAGCACCCAGACTAGCGGGGACCTAATGCGAGCCAATGAGCAGTTCTTC.

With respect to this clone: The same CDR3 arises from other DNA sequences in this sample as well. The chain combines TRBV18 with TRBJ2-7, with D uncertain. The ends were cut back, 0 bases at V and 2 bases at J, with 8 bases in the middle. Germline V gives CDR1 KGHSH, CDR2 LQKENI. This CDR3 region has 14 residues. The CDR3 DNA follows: TGTGCCAGCTCACCACCTTCGGTACCCTACGAGCAGTACTTC. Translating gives CASSPPSVPYEQYF.

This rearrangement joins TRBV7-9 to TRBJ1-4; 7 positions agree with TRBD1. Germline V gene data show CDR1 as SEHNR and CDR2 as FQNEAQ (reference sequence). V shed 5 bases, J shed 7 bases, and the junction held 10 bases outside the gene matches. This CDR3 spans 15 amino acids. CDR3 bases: TGTGCCAGCAGCACAAGACAGGGTACGAGTGAAAAACTGTTTTTT. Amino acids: CASSTRQGTSEKLFF. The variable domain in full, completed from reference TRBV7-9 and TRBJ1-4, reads DTGVSQNPRHKITKRGQNVTFRCDPISEHNRLYWYRQTLGQGPEFLTYFQNEAQLEKSRLLSDRFSAERPKGSFSTLEIQRTEQGDSAMYLCASSTRQGTSEKLFFGSGTQLSVL.

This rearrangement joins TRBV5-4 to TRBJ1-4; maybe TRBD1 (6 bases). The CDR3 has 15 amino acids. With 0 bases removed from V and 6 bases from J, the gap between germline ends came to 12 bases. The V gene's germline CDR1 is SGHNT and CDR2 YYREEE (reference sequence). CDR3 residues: CASSLDTGPDEKLFF. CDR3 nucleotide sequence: TGTGCCAGCAGCTTGGATACAGGGCCAGATGAAAAACTGTTTTTT.

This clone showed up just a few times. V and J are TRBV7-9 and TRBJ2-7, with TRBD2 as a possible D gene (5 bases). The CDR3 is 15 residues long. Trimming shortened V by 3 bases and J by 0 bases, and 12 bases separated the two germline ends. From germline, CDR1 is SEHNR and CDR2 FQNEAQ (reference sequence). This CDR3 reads CASSLATGSSYEQYF. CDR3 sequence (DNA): TGTGCCAGCAGCTTGGCGACGGGAAGCTCCTACGAGCAGTACTTC.

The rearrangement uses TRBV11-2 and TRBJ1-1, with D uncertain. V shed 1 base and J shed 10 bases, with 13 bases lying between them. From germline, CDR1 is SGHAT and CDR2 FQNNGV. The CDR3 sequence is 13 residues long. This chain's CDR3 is CASSLGREVGAFF. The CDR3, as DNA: TGTGCCAGCAGCTTAGGGCGGGAGGTGGGAGCTTTCTTT.

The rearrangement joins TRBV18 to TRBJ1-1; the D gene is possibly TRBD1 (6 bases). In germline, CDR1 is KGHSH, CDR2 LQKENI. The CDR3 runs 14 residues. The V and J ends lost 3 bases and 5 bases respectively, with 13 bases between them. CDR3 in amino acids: CASSPSQGRTEAFF. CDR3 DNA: TGTGCCAGCTCACCTTCACAGGGTAGGACTGAAGCTTTCTTT.

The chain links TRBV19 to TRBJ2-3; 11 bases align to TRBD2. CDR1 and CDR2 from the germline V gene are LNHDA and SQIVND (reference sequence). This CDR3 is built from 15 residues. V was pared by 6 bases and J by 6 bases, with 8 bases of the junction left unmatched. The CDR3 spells CASRISGGARDTQYF. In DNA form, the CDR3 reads TGTGCCAGTAGAATTAGCGGGGGGGCGAGGGATACGCAGTATTTT.

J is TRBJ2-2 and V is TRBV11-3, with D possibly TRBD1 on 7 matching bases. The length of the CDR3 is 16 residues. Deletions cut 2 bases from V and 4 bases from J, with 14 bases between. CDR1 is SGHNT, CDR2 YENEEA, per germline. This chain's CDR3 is CASSLKSGGGTGELFF. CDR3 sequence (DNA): TGTGCCAGCAGCTTAAAATCAGGGGGAGGCACCGGGGAGCTGTTTTTT.

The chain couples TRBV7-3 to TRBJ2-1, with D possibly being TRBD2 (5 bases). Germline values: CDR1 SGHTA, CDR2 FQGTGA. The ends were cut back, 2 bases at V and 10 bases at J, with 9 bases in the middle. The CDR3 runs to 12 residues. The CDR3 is CASSLDRREQFF. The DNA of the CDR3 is TGTGCCAGCAGCTTAGATCGGAGGGAGCAGTTCTTC.

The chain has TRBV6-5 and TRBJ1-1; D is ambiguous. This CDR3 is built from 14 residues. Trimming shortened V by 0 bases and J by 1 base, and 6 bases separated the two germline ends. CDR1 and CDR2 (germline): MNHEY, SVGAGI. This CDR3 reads CASSYSTGNTEAFF. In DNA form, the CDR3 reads TGTGCCAGCAGTTACTCGACGGGGAACACTGAAGCTTTCTTT.

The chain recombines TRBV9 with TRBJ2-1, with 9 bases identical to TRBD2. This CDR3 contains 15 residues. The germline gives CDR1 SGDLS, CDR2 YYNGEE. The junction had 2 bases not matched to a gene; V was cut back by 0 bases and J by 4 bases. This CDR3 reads CASSVATSGYNEQFF. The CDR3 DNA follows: TGTGCCAGCAGCGTAGCGACTAGCGGATACAATGAGCAGTTCTTC. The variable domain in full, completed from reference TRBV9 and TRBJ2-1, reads DSGVTQTPKHLITATGQRVTLRCSPRSGDLSVYWYQQSLDQGLQFLIQYYNGEERAKGNILERFSAQQFPDLHSELNLSSLELGDSALYFCASSVATSGYNEQFFGPGTRLTVL.

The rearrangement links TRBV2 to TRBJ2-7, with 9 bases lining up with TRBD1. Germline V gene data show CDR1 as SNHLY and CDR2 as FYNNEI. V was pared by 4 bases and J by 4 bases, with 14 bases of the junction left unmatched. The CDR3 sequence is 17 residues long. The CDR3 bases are TGTGCCAGCAGTGGGGAAATCACCGGGACAGGGAGGTACGAGCAGTACTTC. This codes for CASSGEITGTGRYEQYF.

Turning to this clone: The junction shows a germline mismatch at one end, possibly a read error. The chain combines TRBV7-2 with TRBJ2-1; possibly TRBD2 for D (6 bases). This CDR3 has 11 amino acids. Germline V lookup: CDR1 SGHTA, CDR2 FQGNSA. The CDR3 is CASGYPGVPVF. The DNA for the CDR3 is TGTGCCAGCGGATACCCGGGGGTCCCAGTCTTC.

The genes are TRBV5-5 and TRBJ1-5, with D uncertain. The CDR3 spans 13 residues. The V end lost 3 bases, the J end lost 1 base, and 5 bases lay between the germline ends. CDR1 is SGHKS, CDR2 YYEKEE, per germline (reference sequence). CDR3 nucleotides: TGTGCCAGCAGCTCCTTGAGCAATCAGCCCCAGCATTTT. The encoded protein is CASSSLSNQPQHF.

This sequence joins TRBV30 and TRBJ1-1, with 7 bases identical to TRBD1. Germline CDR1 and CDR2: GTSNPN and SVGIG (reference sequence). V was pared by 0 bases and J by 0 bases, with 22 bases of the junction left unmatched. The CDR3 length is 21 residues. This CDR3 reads CAWSVHPKVLLGQHMNTEAFF. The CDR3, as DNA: TGTGCCTGGAGTGTACATCCCAAGGTTCTGTTGGGACAGCACATGAACACTGAAGCTTTCTTT.

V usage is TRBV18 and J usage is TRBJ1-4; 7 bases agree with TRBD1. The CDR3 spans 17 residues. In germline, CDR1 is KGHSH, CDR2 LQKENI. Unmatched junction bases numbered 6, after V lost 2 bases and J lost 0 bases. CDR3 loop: CASSPYRGLTTNEKLFF. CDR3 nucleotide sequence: TGTGCCAGCTCACCATACAGGGGACTGACAACTAATGAAAAACTGTTTTTT.